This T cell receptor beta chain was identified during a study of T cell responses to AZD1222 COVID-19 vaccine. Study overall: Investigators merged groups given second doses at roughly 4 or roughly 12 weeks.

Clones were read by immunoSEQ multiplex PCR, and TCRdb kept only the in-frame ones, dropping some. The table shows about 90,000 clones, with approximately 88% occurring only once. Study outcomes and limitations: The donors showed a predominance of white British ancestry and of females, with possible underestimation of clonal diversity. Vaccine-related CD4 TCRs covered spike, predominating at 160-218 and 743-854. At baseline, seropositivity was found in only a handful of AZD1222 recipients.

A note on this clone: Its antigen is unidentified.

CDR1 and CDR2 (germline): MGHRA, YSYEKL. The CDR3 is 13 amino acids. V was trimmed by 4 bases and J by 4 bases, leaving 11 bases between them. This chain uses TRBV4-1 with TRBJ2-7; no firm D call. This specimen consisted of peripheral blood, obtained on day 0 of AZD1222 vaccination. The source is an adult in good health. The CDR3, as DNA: TGCGCCAGCAGCCCCTCCCCCCGGTACGAGCAGTACTTC. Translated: CASSPSPRYEQYF.